The clone carrying this TCR beta chain was picked up one time. Its antigen is not identified. This specimen comes from a study of CD4 T cells in relation to SARS-CoV-2 and coronaviruses. Looking at the study overall: After roughly 9 days of antigen culture, PBMC TCR beta CDR3s were sequenced.

Roughly 10^5 naive or memory CD4+ cells were cultured with CEF peptides for approximately 11 days. TCRdb keeps only in-frame clones here, not all; method: immunoSEQ multiplex PCR. The sample carries about 36,000 clones, over 75% recorded once. V lost 4 bases to trimming and J lost 0 bases, with 24 bases between them. Germline lookup yields CDR1 LNHNV and CDR2 YYDKDF (reference sequence). This CDR3 spans 19 amino acids. This clonotype originated in an adult with COVID-19. This rearrangement joins TRBV15 to TRBJ1-2; no clear D gene. The specimen sequenced was memory CD4+ T cells from PBMCs, cultured in vitro. The CDR3 loop reads CATSNPRGSAGQANYGYTF. The CDR3 DNA is TGTGCCACCAGCAACCCAAGAGGTTCTGCCGGCCAGGCTAACTATGGCTACACCTTC.